The 27 T cell receptor beta chains presented below share a single source sample, sequenced in a study of CD8+CD57+ T cells in acquired aplastic anemia. Profiling of TCR beta VDJ combinations and CDR3 sequences used genomic DNA as template. One entry per CDR3 protein results from TCRdb running MiXCR on the reads. The top ten hold roughly 3.1% of the sample, which has 150,000 or so distinct CDR3 sequences, about 45% seen once. Patients sequenced had flow cytometry evidence of CD8+CD57+ cell expansion. The source material was sorted CD4+, CD8+, or CD8+CD57+ T cells (not recorded which) from PBMCs. The source of these receptors is a human donor with aplastic anemia.

The chain links TRBV5-1 to TRBJ2-1; TRBD1 agrees at 9 bases. With V trimmed by 5 bases and J by 6 bases, 9 bases remained unmatched. The CDR3 extends over 15 amino acids. Germline values: CDR1 SGHRS, CDR2 YFSETQ. CDR3 bases: TGCGCCAGCAGTGCCGGGACAGGGAGCGGCAATGAGCAGTTCTTC. Encoded protein: CASSAGTGSGNEQFF.

The chain recombines TRBV5-4 with TRBJ2-1; D might be TRBD1 or TRBD2, each matching 5 bases. The CDR3 has 13 residues. Trimming pared 7 bases from V and 5 bases from J, leaving 13 bases between. Per the germline V gene, CDR1 is SGHNT and CDR2 is YYREEE (reference sequence). As DNA, the CDR3 is TGTGCCAGCTCCCGGGACGGAGACAATGAGCAGTTCTTC. Amino acids: CASSRDGDNEQFF.

The chain is built from TRBV9 and TRBJ1-6, with TRBD1 matching over 7 bases. Per the germline V gene, CDR1 is SGDLS and CDR2 is YYNGEE. The V segment lost 2 bases and the J segment 7 bases; nucleotides outside the gene matches: 3. The CDR3 spans 14 residues. The CDR3 DNA reads TGTGCCAGCAGCGTCGGACAGGTCAATTCACCCCTCCACTTT. This gives the protein CASSVGQVNSPLHF.

Notes on this clonotype: One junction end disagrees with the germline gene, perhaps due to a read error. V is TRBV29-1 and J is TRBJ2-7; D perhaps matches TRBD1 (6 bases). Germline CDR1 is SQVTM and CDR2 is ANQGSEA. The CDR3 consists of 13 residues. The CDR3 is CSVEEVQGDEQYF. The CDR3 DNA reads as TGCAGCGTCGAAGAGGTACAGGGTGACGAGCAGTACTTC.

This clonotype has a count of ten or more. The chain carries TRBV28 and TRBJ2-7; D call uncertain. The CDR3 has 12 residues. CDR1 is MDHEN and CDR2 is SYDVKM in the germline V gene. The germline V and J ends were trimmed by 1 base and 9 bases, with 10 bases remaining between them. The DNA of the CDR3 is TGTGCCAGCAGTTTATCGGAAGTCGGGCAGTACTTC. This gives the protein CASSLSEVGQYF.

A word on this clonotype: This could be a read error, since a much larger clone is one nucleotide away. Because it lacks the conserved phenylalanine or tryptophan at the end, this CDR3 is likely a read error. The rearrangement uses TRBV5-1 and TRBJ2-7, with D possibly being TRBD1 or TRBD2 (5 bases each). There are 15 residues in the CDR3. Germline CDR1 SGHRS, CDR2 YFSETQ. Trimming left V 4 bases short and J 3 bases short, with 17 bases between. The CDR3 coding sequence is TGCGCCAGCAGCGCGGGCCCAGGGTTAAGCTACGAGCAGTACTCC. The encoded protein is CASSAGPGLSYEQYS.

This clonotype has ten or more counts. The chain couples TRBV6-2 or TRBV6-3 to TRBJ1-2, with D hard to call. CDR3 length equals 13 residues. Trimming pared 11 bases from V and 2 bases from J, leaving 15 bases between. CDR1 MNHEY and CDR2 SVGEGT come from the germline V gene. CDR3 residues: CAVREAANYGYTF. CDR3 in DNA: TGTGCCGTACGGGAGGCAGCGAACTATGGCTACACCTTC.

The chain employs TRBV24-1 and TRBJ2-3, with TRBD2 matching 7 bases. This CDR3 contains 15 residues. The V gene end was trimmed by 3 bases and the J gene end by 2 bases; junction bases not matched to a gene: 4. Germline V gene data show CDR1 as KGHDR and CDR2 as SFDVKD. CDR3 sequence (DNA): TGTGCCACCAGTGATCGCGGGGGACTCACAGATACGCAGTATTTT. Translated: CATSDRGGLTDTQYF.

This clonotype was recorded a few times. The genes are TRBV25-1 and TRBJ2-1, with TRBD2 matching over 7 bases. The germline CDR1 and CDR2 sequences are MGHDK and SYGVNS. This CDR3 contains 15 residues. V shed 3 bases, J shed 7 bases, and the junction held 9 bases outside the gene matches. The DNA for the CDR3 is TGTGCCAGCAGTGATTCTCTGACTAGCTTGAATGAGCAGTTCTTC. It is translated as CASSDSLTSLNEQFF.

The V and J genes are TRBV29-1 and TRBJ2-7, with D possibly being TRBD2 (5 bases). The CDR3 runs to 11 residues. CDR1 is SQVTM and CDR2 is ANQGSEA in the germline V gene. CDR3 DNA: TGCAGTAGTACCTTGAGGGACGAGCAGTACTTC. This encodes CSSTLRDEQYF.

The chain recombines TRBV20-1 with TRBJ1-5, with D possibly matching TRBD1 (5 bases). This CDR3 region has 13 residues. The germline V and J ends were trimmed by 7 bases and 8 bases, with 18 bases remaining between them. The V gene's germline CDR1 is DFQATT and CDR2 SNEGSKA (reference sequence). The CDR3 here is CSVTKRGREPQHF. The CDR3 nucleotides read TGCAGTGTCACGAAGAGGGGCAGGGAGCCCCAGCATTTT.

This clonotype occurred many times. The V call is TRBV20-1, the J call TRBJ1-1; 10 bases are a match to TRBD1. The CDR3 consists of 15 residues. V was pared by 5 bases and J by 10 bases, with 16 bases of the junction left unmatched. Germline CDR1 is DFQATT and CDR2 is SNEGSKA (reference sequence). The chain's CDR3 is CSAPRTRTGGVRAFF. The DNA for the CDR3 is TGCAGTGCTCCGCGGACAAGGACAGGGGGTGTGAGAGCTTTCTTT.

The chain has TRBV2 and TRBJ1-1; no clear D gene. This CDR3 is 13 amino acids long. Germline lookup yields CDR1 SNHLY and CDR2 FYNNEI. The V end was cut by 5 bases, the J end by 5 bases, with 12 bases between. For the CDR3, the DNA is TGTGCCAGCAGTTTGGGAACCGGGACTGAAGCTTTCTTT. Translated: CASSLGTGTEAFF.

In this sample, this clonotype turned up a few times. This sequence joins TRBV20-1 and TRBJ1-2, with 11 bases matching TRBD1. V was clipped by 4 bases and J by 5 bases; unmatched bases: 6. CDR3 length: 14 residues. Germline CDR1 DFQATT, CDR2 SNEGSKA (reference sequence). CDR3 nucleotides: TGCAGTGCTAAGCCCGGGACAGGGGGATATGGCTACACCTTC. It yields the protein CSAKPGTGGYGYTF.

The chain employs TRBV25-1 and TRBJ1-1; TRBD1 is a possible D gene (5 bases). The CDR3 is 13 amino acids. The germline V and J ends were trimmed by 7 bases and 3 bases, with 12 bases remaining between them. The germline gives CDR1 MGHDK, CDR2 SYGVNS. The CDR3 region is CASKEGAHTEAFF. CDR3 DNA sequence: TGTGCCAGCAAGGAAGGGGCCCACACTGAAGCTTTCTTT.

This clonotype was seen repeatedly, ten times or more. The rearrangement joins TRBV6-6 to TRBJ1-2; D gene ambiguous. The ends were cut back, 2 bases at V and 7 bases at J, with 11 bases in the middle. Per the germline V gene, CDR1 is MNHNY and CDR2 is SVGAGI (reference sequence). The CDR3 has 13 amino acids. CDR3 in DNA: TGTGCCAGCAGTTACGCCGAAGCGGGTGGCTACACCTTC. Translating it yields CASSYAEAGGYTF.

The V call is TRBV2, the J call TRBJ2-1; no clear D. V gave up 8 bases and J gave up 0 bases, with 5 bases separating them. CDR1 SNHLY and CDR2 FYNNEI come from the germline V gene. The CDR3 consists of 12 residues. The CDR3 protein is CASLGSYNEQFF. The CDR3, as DNA: TGTGCCAGCCTGGGCTCCTACAATGAGCAGTTCTTC.

This clonotype was detected ten times or more. V usage is TRBV9 and J usage is TRBJ2-7; 14 positions match TRBD2. Trimming took 4 bases from V and 3 from J; bases not matched to a gene: 3. This CDR3 comprises 15 residues. CDR1 SGDLS and CDR2 YYNGEE come from the germline V gene. The CDR3 coding sequence is TGTGCCAGCAGCACAGGGACTAGCGGGAGCTACGAGCAGTACTTC. Translated, it gives CASSTGTSGSYEQYF.

The genes are TRBV2 and TRBJ1-5; 8 positions agree with TRBD1. The CDR3 contains 17 residues. Germline values: CDR1 SNHLY, CDR2 FYNNEI. The V segment lost 2 bases and the J segment 7 bases; nucleotides outside the gene matches: 13. In DNA form, the CDR3 reads TGTGCCAGCAGTGAATCTGGACAGGGAAAGCTTTTACAGCCCCAGCATTTT. This translates into CASSESGQGKLLQPQHF.

The chain carries TRBV10-3 and TRBJ2-2; D not resolved. The CDR3 extends over 15 amino acids. Germline V gene data show CDR1 as ENHRY and CDR2 as SYGVKD. Trimming removed 3 bases at V and 2 bases at J, with 10 bases between. The CDR3 region is CAISDGLVNTGELFF. The DNA of the CDR3 is TGTGCCATCAGTGATGGGCTAGTTAACACCGGGGAGCTGTTTTTT.

J is TRBJ2-3 and V is TRBV11-2; 11 nucleotides match TRBD2. V was pared by 5 bases and J by 11 bases, with 12 bases of the junction left unmatched. Per germline, CDR1 SGHAT and CDR2 FQNNGV. This CDR3 comprises 15 residues. CDR3 nucleotides: TGTGCCAGCAGCCGAGAGGGACTAGCGGAGACCGAGCAGTATTTT. Its protein product is CASSREGLAETEQYF.

CDR3: CSAGVVTSGGSYEQYF. The CDR3 nucleotides read TGCAGTGCCGGTGTCGTGACTAGCGGGGGGTCCTACGAGCAGTACTTC. The chain combines TRBV20-1 with TRBJ2-7; the match to TRBD2 covers 13 bases. The CDR3 totals 16 residues. CDR1 is DFQATT, CDR2 SNEGSKA, per germline (reference sequence). V lost 6 bases and J lost 1; bases outside the gene matches: 9.

This clonotype was seen a single time. The chain joins TRBV24-1 to TRBJ1-2; weak D call: TRBD1 (6 bases). The CDR3 totals 14 residues. In germline, CDR1 is KGHDR, CDR2 SFDVKD. V dropped 3 bases and J dropped 8 bases, with 15 bases sitting between them. CDR3 region: CATSDPSAGGGYTF. CDR3 nucleotides: TGTGCCACCAGTGATCCATCGGCGGGGGGCGGCTACACCTTC.

The CDR3 sequence is CASRDDRGVGSQYF. CDR3 bases: TGTGCCAGCAGGGATGACAGGGGGGTAGGGTCCCAGTACTTC. This chain joins TRBV28 and TRBJ2-5, with 9 bases lining up with TRBD1. Germline V gives CDR1 MDHEN, CDR2 SYDVKM. Trimming took 6 bases from V and 9 from J; bases not matched to a gene: 11. This CDR3 has 14 amino acids.

The table lists this clonotype with a few counts. The chain uses TRBV6-1 and TRBJ1-5, with D hard to call. V gave up 4 bases and J gave up 0 bases, with 13 bases separating them. Germline V gene sequence: CDR1 MNHNS, CDR2 SASEGT. The CDR3 has 16 amino acids. CDR3 amino acids: CASSVEDLYSNQPQHF. CDR3 coding DNA: TGTGCCAGCAGTGTGGAGGACCTCTATAGCAATCAGCCCCAGCATTTT.

The J gene is TRBJ2-5, the V gene TRBV15; TRBD1 matches 9 bases. The CDR3 extends over 13 amino acids. V shed 8 bases and J 2 bases; nucleotides not matched to a gene: 3. Germline V gene sequence: CDR1 LNHNV, CDR2 YYDKDF (reference sequence). For the CDR3, the DNA is TGTGCCACCGGGACAGGGAGGCAAGAGACCCAGTACTTC. Translation: CATGTGRQETQYF.

This clonotype has a handful of counts. The chain links TRBV5-5 to TRBJ2-2; 8 positions match TRBD2. The V gene end was trimmed by 2 bases and the J gene end by 4 bases; junction bases not matched to a gene: 4. Germline V gene sequence: CDR1 SGHKS, CDR2 YYEKEE (reference sequence). There are 15 residues in the CDR3. CDR3 DNA: TGTGCCAGCAGCTTTAGCGGGACAACCACCGGGGAGCTGTTTTTT. Its translation is CASSFSGTTTGELFF.